The 30 T cell receptor beta chains below all came from one sample that was sequenced in a study of blood T cells in healthy people across ages (dated by TCRdb to 2013 to 2016). Library prep was done by 5' RACE. Reads for this sample came from an Illumina HiSeq 2500. A second PCR of roughly 7 to 12 cycles was run with a J-beta primer mix and a sample-barcoded 5' primer. The public sequencing data were trimmed at Q25 with fastp and processed into clonotypes with MiXCR by TCRdb, which kept only in-frame beta chains. Identical CDR3 protein sequences are pooled into one entry, listed with their most common genes and DNA. Within this sample are around 520,000 distinct CDR3 sequences, with around 27% of them counted one time only. The top ten hold approximately 3.5% of the sample. These data are also associated with another study on T cells of mothers and their children.

The sequenced sample consisted of blood. Receptors originate from a boy aged 2 to 10 in good health.

This clonotype was counted only a few times. The rearrangement uses TRBV5-1 and TRBJ2-7, with 9 bases fitting TRBD1. Germline V gene data show CDR1 as SGHRS and CDR2 as YFSETQ. This CDR3 has 15 amino acids. V lost 0 bases to trimming and J lost 2 bases; unmatched junction nucleotides: 3. Here the CDR3 DNA reads TGCGCCAGCAGCTTGGCTGGGACAGGGCCCTACGAGCAGTACTTC. Amino acids: CASSLAGTGPYEQYF.

This chain uses TRBV23-1 with TRBJ2-6; weak D call: TRBD2 (5 bases). TRBV23-1 belongs to the ORF category, with a function that is uncertain. The CDR3 is made up of 14 amino acids. Trimming pared 2 bases from V and 18 bases from J, leaving 20 bases between. CDR3: CASSQPEGYLFSTF. The CDR3 region has the DNA TGCGCCAGCAGTCAACCAGAGGGCTACCTTTTTTCGACTTTC.

V gene TRBV6-1 combines with J gene TRBJ2-7; D may be TRBD1 (5 bases). CDR1 MNHNS and CDR2 SASEGT come from the germline V gene. V was pared by 7 bases and J by 3 bases, with 19 bases between. The CDR3 has 15 residues. Here the CDR3 reads CASTEGYRRNYEQYF. CDR3 coding DNA: TGTGCCAGCACCGAAGGATACAGGCGGAACTACGAGCAGTACTTC.

This clonotype was seen a few times. The chain links TRBV7-2 to TRBJ1-4, with TRBD1 matching 7 bases. Per the germline V gene, CDR1 is SGHTA and CDR2 is FQGNSA. The CDR3 is 15 amino acids. V trimming: 2 bases; J trimming: 5 bases; junction bases outside the gene matches: 5. The CDR3 reads CASSLLGQRNEKLFF. The CDR3 nucleotides read TGTGCCAGCAGCTTACTGGGACAGAGAAATGAAAAACTGTTTTTT.

This clonotype came up many times. This sequence joins TRBV5-1 and TRBJ2-7; 10 bases align to TRBD2. Per germline, CDR1 SGHRS and CDR2 YFSETQ. The length of the CDR3 is 15 residues. The V and J ends lost 0 bases and 6 bases, in that order; junction bases with no gene match: 6. CDR3 coding DNA: TGCGCCAGCAGCTTGGCGAAAGCGGGAGGGCCCGAGCAGTACTTC. This codes for CASSLAKAGGPEQYF.

Here the CDR3 reads CSARDRLTNTDTQYF. The CDR3 DNA is TGCAGTGCTAGGGACAGATTGACTAACACAGATACGCAGTATTTT. The J gene is TRBJ2-3, the V gene TRBV20-1, with a weak D call TRBD1 (6 bases). Germline CDR1 reads DFQATT; CDR2 reads SNEGSKA (reference sequence). This CDR3 is 15 amino acids long. V was clipped by 3 bases and J by 2 bases, with 15 bases between them.

The V call is TRBV29-1, the J call TRBJ2-5, with 8 bases identical to TRBD1. The J call may be in error: the DNA end matches TRBJ2-7 better. This CDR3 is 14 amino acids long. Germline V CDR1 and CDR2: SQVTM, ANQGSEA. CDR3 amino acids: CSVRYRGDSYEQYF. The CDR3 DNA reads as TGCAGCGTTAGGTACAGGGGGGACTCCTACGAGCAGTACTTC.

The rearrangement joins TRBV12-3 or TRBV12-4 to TRBJ1-5; TRBD1 is a possible D gene (6 bases). Trimming left V 0 bases short and J 8 bases short, with 11 bases between. The CDR3 is 14 amino acids. CDR3 protein: CASSLAGGAEPQHF. In nucleotides, the CDR3 is TGTGCCAGCAGTTTAGCGGGGGGCGCGGAGCCCCAGCATTTT.

The genes are TRBV9 and TRBJ2-5; 7 nucleotides line up with TRBD1. The J segment lost 1 base and the V segment lost 3 bases, leaving 6 bases of the junction unmatched. Germline CDR1 is SGDLS and CDR2 is YYNGEE. The CDR3 covers 15 residues. Here the CDR3 DNA reads TGTGCCAGCAGCGCCGGACAGGCTCTCCAAGAGACCCAGTACTTC. Translation: CASSAGQALQETQYF.

The chain links TRBV20-1 to TRBJ2-7, with TRBD2 matching 8 bases. Germline CDR1 is DFQATT and CDR2 is SNEGSKA (reference sequence). V lost 3 bases to trimming and J lost 3 bases; unmatched junction nucleotides: 13. The CDR3 has 16 residues. CDR3 bases: TGCAGTGCTAGTCCCCCCATAGCGGGGCGGAACTACGAGCAGTACTTC. It translates to CSASPPIAGRNYEQYF.

The CDR3 loop reads CSALRERYNEQFF. CDR3 sequence (DNA): TGCAGTGCTCTTAGAGAACGATACAATGAGCAGTTCTTC. The V gene is TRBV20-1, the J gene TRBJ2-5; D call uncertain. TRBJ2-1 matches the DNA end more closely, so the J call is doubtful. This CDR3 is 13 amino acids long. Germline V gene sequence: CDR1 DFQATT, CDR2 SNEGSKA (reference sequence).

This clonotype occurred many times. The chain carries TRBV12-3 or TRBV12-4 and TRBJ1-4; a possible D gene is TRBD1 (6 bases). CDR3 length: 14 amino acids. The V gene lost 5 bases and the J gene lost 5 bases, with 12 bases spanning the gap. CDR3 nucleotides: TGTGCCAGCAGTCCCGGGACAAACAATGAAAAACTGTTTTTT. Residues: CASSPGTNNEKLFF.

The genes are TRBV6-1 and TRBJ2-5, with TRBD2 matching over 10 bases. Per the germline V gene, CDR1 is MNHNS and CDR2 is SASEGT. The CDR3 extends over 18 amino acids. V was pared by 2 bases and J by 1 base, with 10 bases of the junction left unmatched. CDR3 amino acids: CASSELLASGGTQETQYF. The CDR3 DNA reads TGTGCCAGCAGTGAACTTCTGGCTAGCGGGGGTACCCAAGAGACCCAGTACTTC.

With regard to this clonotype: An end of the junction does not agree with germline; a read error may underlie this. The rearrangement uses TRBV29-1 and TRBJ2-3, with D tentatively TRBD1 or TRBD2 (6 bases each). Germline loops: CDR1 SQVTM, CDR2 ANQGSEA. The CDR3 is 16 residues long. This chain's CDR3 is CSVAGASMLGTDTQYF. The DNA of the CDR3 is TGCAGCGTTGCGGGGGCCAGCATGCTCGGCACGGATACGCAGTATTTT.

The chain is built from TRBV6-1 and TRBJ2-4; D remains ambiguous. The CDR3 is 14 residues long. CDR1 and CDR2 (germline): MNHNS, SASEGT. V was shortened by 4 bases and J by 1 base, with 8 bases between the two germline ends. The DNA of the CDR3 is TGTGCCAGCAGTGTTGGATTTGCCAAAAACATTCAGTACTTC. Encoded protein: CASSVGFAKNIQYF.

The gene calls are TRBV5-1 and TRBJ1-1; D ambiguous. Germline-derived CDR1 and CDR2 are SGHRS and YFSETQ. V was clipped by 4 bases and J by 5 bases, with 15 bases between them. The CDR3 covers 14 residues. CDR3 sequence (DNA): TGCGCCAGCAGCCCAGCAGGCTATGGGACTGAAGCTTTCTTT. Protein: CASSPAGYGTEAFF.

For the CDR3, the DNA is TGTGCCAGCAGTATGACAGGGCGAGTGGGAGAGACCCAGTACTTC. Residues: CASSMTGRVGETQYF. This chain links TRBV27 with TRBJ2-1; 7 bases align to TRBD1. The end of the DNA aligns better with TRBJ2-5, so the J call may be wrong. The CDR3 spans 15 residues. CDR1 is MNHEY and CDR2 is SMNVEV in the germline V gene (reference sequence).

The chain couples TRBV5-1 to TRBJ2-5; 9 nucleotides match TRBD2. CDR3 length: 18 amino acids. The junction had 10 bases not matched to a gene; V was cut back by 0 bases and J by 1 base. Germline V gives CDR1 SGHRS, CDR2 YFSETQ. The CDR3 region is CASSLVGQLAGSQETQYF. In DNA, the CDR3 is TGCGCCAGCAGCTTGGTCGGGCAACTAGCGGGTTCCCAAGAGACCCAGTACTTC.

There are a few counts of this clonotype. The rearrangement uses TRBV15 and TRBJ1-2; 10 positions match TRBD1. Trimming took 0 bases from V and 4 from J; bases not matched to a gene: 8. Germline V CDR1 and CDR2: LNHNV, YYDKDF (reference sequence). CDR3 length: 17 amino acids. The chain's CDR3 is CATSRDPGQGFPYGYTF. As DNA, the CDR3 is TGTGCCACCAGCAGAGATCCGGGACAGGGGTTCCCCTATGGCTACACCTTC.

This clonotype has just a few counts. The chain recombines TRBV12-3 or TRBV12-4 with TRBJ1-1; D remains ambiguous. The CDR3 sequence is 15 residues long. V lost 5 bases, J lost 9 bases, and 22 bases lay in between. CDR3 region: CASSLDWLMNKKAFF. The CDR3 DNA reads as TGTGCCAGCAGTCTGGACTGGCTGATGAATAAAAAAGCTTTCTTT.

The V gene is TRBV6-5, the J gene TRBJ2-7; 9 positions match TRBD1. Per germline, CDR1 MNHEY and CDR2 SVGAGI. Trimming at V came to 2 bases and at J to 4 bases, leaving 6 bases not matched to a gene. The CDR3 contains 15 residues. CDR3 region: CASSYGPDRGYEQYF. CDR3 coding DNA: TGTGCCAGCAGTTACGGGCCGGACAGGGGTTACGAGCAGTACTTC.

This clonotype was seen a single time. The V and J genes are TRBV7-9 and TRBJ2-7; perhaps TRBD1 as D (5 bases). This CDR3 has 15 amino acids. The V end was cut by 6 bases, the J end by 4 bases, with 19 bases between. The germline V gene has CDR1 SEHNR and CDR2 FQNEAQ (reference sequence). The CDR3 DNA sequence: TGTGCCAGCAGTTTTGGGCTCAGGGCTACGTACGAGCAGTACTTC. This encodes CASSFGLRATYEQYF.

This clonotype was detected ten times or more. The chain combines TRBV20-1 with TRBJ2-2; D is undetermined. Germline V gene lookup returns CDR1 DFQATT and CDR2 SNEGSKA (reference sequence). The V and J ends lost 3 bases and 2 bases respectively, with 10 bases between them. The CDR3 is made up of 14 amino acids. The CDR3 region is CSASNQPNTGELFF. The CDR3 coding sequence is TGCAGTGCTAGTAATCAGCCCAACACCGGGGAGCTGTTTTTT.

This clonotype was found once. The chain employs TRBV12-3 or TRBV12-4 and TRBJ1-1; no definite D call. The CDR3 is made up of 12 amino acids. Between the trimmed V and J ends, which lost 7 bases and 1 base, there was a span of 7 bases. The CDR3: CASKDGNTEAFF. CDR3 in DNA: TGTGCCAGCAAGGACGGGAACACTGAAGCTTTCTTT.

This clonotype has just a few counts. CDR3 DNA sequence: TGTGCCAGCAGTTACGGACTAGCGGGACACTACAATGAGCAGTTCTTC. This gives the protein CASSYGLAGHYNEQFF. V gene TRBV6-2 or TRBV6-3 combines with J gene TRBJ2-1; TRBD2 matches 12 bases. Germline values: CDR1 MNHEY, CDR2 SVGEGT. V lost 2 bases and J lost 3; bases outside the gene matches: 2. The length of the CDR3 is 16 residues.

This chain links TRBV7-9 with TRBJ2-3, with a weak D call TRBD2 (6 bases). Per the germline V gene, CDR1 is SEHNR and CDR2 is FQNEAQ (reference sequence). Trimming cost V 5 bases and J 0 bases, with 12 bases left between them. The CDR3 totals 15 residues. In DNA, the CDR3 is TGTGCCAGCAGCCCCAGAGGGAGGAGCACAGATACGCAGTATTTT. Its translation: CASSPRGRSTDTQYF. Full variable domain (rest looked up from reference TRBV7-9 and TRBJ2-3): DTGVSQNPRHKITKRGQNVTFRCDPISEHNRLYWYRQTLGQGPEFLTYFQNEAQLEKSRLLSDRFSAERPKGSFSTLEIQRTEQGDSAMYLCASSPRGRSTDTQYFGPGTRLTVL.

As DNA, the CDR3 is TGCAGCTCTGAGCTGAGGGGCCTTGGCAATGAGCAGTTCTTC. Amino acids: CSSELRGLGNEQFF. The V gene is TRBV29-1, the J gene TRBJ2-1, with D possibly being TRBD1 or TRBD2 (5 bases each). The CDR3 runs to 14 residues. The germline CDR1 and CDR2 sequences are SQVTM and ANQGSEA. Trimming took off 8 bases at V and 6 bases at J, with 20 bases between the two ends.

The J gene is TRBJ1-1, the V gene TRBV5-1; 7 nucleotides match TRBD1. V gave up 3 bases and J gave up 0 bases; unmatched junction bases: 5. The CDR3 is 15 residues long. Germline loops: CDR1 SGHRS, CDR2 YFSETQ. The CDR3 region has the DNA TGCGCCAGCAGCTGGACAGGCAGGATGAACACTGAAGCTTTCTTT. Translated, it gives CASSWTGRMNTEAFF.

Only a few counts were recorded for this clonotype. This chain links TRBV4-3 with TRBJ2-1; D not certain. Germline V gives CDR1 LGHNA, CDR2 YSLEER. Trimming shortened V by 6 bases and J by 6 bases, and 15 bases separated the two germline ends. CDR3 length equals 14 residues. The CDR3 coding sequence is TGCGCCAGCAGACCGGGCCACCGCGGCAATGAGCAGTTCTTC. Residues: CASRPGHRGNEQFF.

This clonotype was seen only once. This rearrangement joins TRBV30 to TRBJ2-4; D gene uncertain. This CDR3 has 13 amino acids. Germline CDR1 GTSNPN, CDR2 SVGIG (reference sequence). The germline V and J ends were trimmed by 1 base and 5 bases, with 9 bases remaining between them. The CDR3 is CAWSEGPQNIQYF. DNA for the CDR3: TGTGCCTGGAGTGAGGGCCCCCAAAACATTCAGTACTTC. The whole variable domain, filled in from reference TRBV30 and TRBJ2-4, reads SQTIHQWPATLVQPVGSPLSLECTVEGTSNPNLYWYRQAAGRGLQLLFYSVGIGQISSEVPQNLSASRPQDRQFILSSKKLLLSDSGFYLCAWSEGPQNIQYFGAGTRLSVL.